This is a list of T cell receptor beta chains from one sample in a study of yellow fever vaccine responses in identical twins. Via MiXCR, TCRdb re-called the RT-PCR reads, giving one row per CDR3 protein. The sample consists of around 17,000 distinct CDR3 sequences, approximately 78% of them appearing once. The sample in question was T cells from blood (PBMCs), unsorted or a sorted subset (not recorded which), obtained before or after yellow fever vaccination (not recorded which). The source is a woman younger than 30 who received the yellow fever vaccine. CDR3s include the opening cysteine and the closing phenylalanine or tryptophan. D genes are given only for firm matches. Expanded clones are given a class, and other clones once, few, many or no size at all.

J gene | V gene | clone size | D gene | CDR3 DNA | CDR3 protein
TRBJ1-2 | TRBV6-1 | few | . | TGTGCCAGCAGGCCCCCGGGGGGGCATGGCTACACCTTC | CASRPPGGHGYTF
TRBJ2-2 | TRBV13 | few | TRBD1 | TGTGCCATCCTACAGGGGGCGAGGAACACCGGGGAGCTGTTTTTT | CAILQGARNTGELFF
TRBJ1-3 | TRBV7-2 | . | . | TGTGCCAGCAGCTTAGCGGCGGCCGCTACGCTCGGCACCATATATTTT | CASSLAAAATLGTIYF
TRBJ2-7 | TRBV29-1 | once | TRBD2 | TGCAGCGTTCCTAGCGGGAGGGCTTACGAGCAGTACTTC | CSVPSGRAYEQYF
TRBJ2-1 | TRBV7-3 | . | TRBD1 | TGTGCCAGCAGCTCAGGACAGGGTCTCAATGAGCAGTTCTTC | CASSSGQGLNEQFF
TRBJ1-1 | TRBV29-1 | . | . | TGCAGCGTTGACAGGGACGGAAACACTGAAGCTTTCTTT | CSVDRDGNTEAFF
TRBJ2-7 | TRBV5-1 | . | TRBD2 | TGCGCCAGCAGCTTGGTATCGGGAACTAGCGGGGGCTACGAGCAGTACTTC | CASSLVSGTSGGYEQYF
TRBJ2-3 | TRBV7-2 | . | . | TGTGCCAGCAGCTTTGCACGACTAGCAGGGGCCACAGATACGCAGTATTTT | CASSFARLAGATDTQYF
TRBJ2-7 | TRBV20-1 | . | TRBD2 | TGCAGTGCTAGAGAACTAGCGGTCTCCTACGAGCAGTACTTC | CSARELAVSYEQYF
TRBJ2-1 | TRBV19 | . | . | TGTGCCAGTAGTACGGTAGGGGGTTGGTTCTTC | CASSTVGGWFF
TRBJ1-2 | TRBV12-3/TRBV12-4 | few | TRBD1 | TGTGCCAGCAGGGGGACAGGGAGTTATGTAGGTGAAGGCTACACCTTC | CASRGTGSYVGEGYTF
TRBJ2-5 | TRBV29-1 | . | . | TGCAGCGTTGGAGGGGGGCGAGAGACCCAGTACTTC | CSVGGGRETQYF
TRBJ1-1 | TRBV7-6 | . | . | TGTGCCAGCAGCCCGGTGCAAGGGACCCCCACGATGAACACTGAAGCTTTCTTT | CASSPVQGTPTMNTEAFF
TRBJ2-1 | TRBV20-1 | . | . | TGCAGTGCTGGCCCCAGGGATGGGAACAATGAGCAGTTCTTC | CSAGPRDGNNEQFF
TRBJ1-4 | TRBV30 | once | . | TGTGCCTGGAGACTCTCGGGTAATGAAAAACTGTTTTTT | CAWRLSGNEKLFF
TRBJ2-7 | TRBV27 | . | . | TGTGCCAGCAGTTTCAGATCCCAAGGAACCTACGAGCAGTACTTC | CASSFRSQGTYEQYF
TRBJ2-1 | TRBV18 | . | . | TGTGCCAGCTCACCCGCCGTGGTTTCCGATAATGAGCAGTTCTTC | CASSPAVVSDNEQFF
TRBJ2-7 | TRBV29-1 | . | TRBD2 | TGCAGCGTTGAGGGTGGGGCTAGCGGGAGTTACTACGAGCAGTACTTC | CSVEGGASGSYYEQYF
TRBJ2-3 | TRBV7-9 | . | . | TGTGCCAGCAGCTTCACAGATACGCAGTATTTT | CASSFTDTQYF
TRBJ2-7 | TRBV7-6 | . | . | TGTGCCAGCAGCTTGCGGGACTCCAATACCTACGAGCAGTACTTC | CASSLRDSNTYEQYF
TRBJ2-1 | TRBV12-3/TRBV12-4 | . | TRBD2 | TGTGCCAGCAGTTTGAGACTAGCGGGAGTCCATGAGCAGTTCTTC | CASSLRLAGVHEQFF
TRBJ1-2 | TRBV6-2/TRBV6-3 | . | TRBD1 | TGTGCCAGCAGTTCAGACAGGGGGTTTGGGACAGACTATGGCTACACCTTC | CASSSDRGFGTDYGYTF
TRBJ1-3 | TRBV30 | few | . | TGTGCCTGGAGCGCACACCGCTCCTTCTCTGGAAACACCATATATTTT | CAWSAHRSFSGNTIYF
TRBJ2-7 | TRBV20-1 | once | TRBD2 | TGCAGTGCTAGGGGGACTAGCGACTACGAGCAGTACTTC | CSARGTSDYEQYF
TRBJ2-1 | TRBV4-3 | once | TRBD2 | TGCGCCAGCAGCCAAGAGGGAAGCGGGAGGGCCTCAAATGAGCAGTTCTTC | CASSQEGSGRASNEQFF
TRBJ2-2 | TRBV11-1 | . | . | TGTGCCAGCAGCCAGGCGAGGGCCGGGGAGCTGTTTTTT | CASSQARAGELFF
TRBJ2-7 | TRBV29-1 | . | . | TGCAGCGTTGGGGGTAGCTACGAGCAGTACTTC | CSVGGSYEQYF
TRBJ2-2 | TRBV29-1 | . | . | TGCAGCGCTCAGGACACCGGGGAGCTGTTTTTT | CSAQDTGELFF
TRBJ2-1 | TRBV29-1 | . | TRBD2 | TGCAGCGTCCTAGCGGCCCCTCGGGGTGAGCAGTTCTTC | CSVLAAPRGEQFF
TRBJ2-3 | TRBV2 | . | TRBD2 | TGTGCCAGCAGTGGTGCGGGAGCGACAGATACGCAGTATTTT | CASSGAGATDTQYF
TRBJ2-1 | TRBV11-1 | . | TRBD2 | TGTGCCAGCAGGACCAGCGGGGGGGCCCAGGAGCAGTTCTTC | CASRTSGGAQEQFF
TRBJ2-7 | TRBV11-1 | . | TRBD1 | TGTGCCAGCAGCCAGGGGGACGAGCAGTACTTC | CASSQGDEQYF
TRBJ2-7 | TRBV28 | . | TRBD1 | TGTGCCAGCAGTTTTTTTGGCCGGGACAGGGTAACCTACGAGCAGTACTTC | CASSFFGRDRVTYEQYF
TRBJ2-5 | TRBV11-1 | . | TRBD1 | TGTGCCAGCAGCTTTGTACAGGGGTTGTATGAGACCCAGTACTTC | CASSFVQGLYETQYF